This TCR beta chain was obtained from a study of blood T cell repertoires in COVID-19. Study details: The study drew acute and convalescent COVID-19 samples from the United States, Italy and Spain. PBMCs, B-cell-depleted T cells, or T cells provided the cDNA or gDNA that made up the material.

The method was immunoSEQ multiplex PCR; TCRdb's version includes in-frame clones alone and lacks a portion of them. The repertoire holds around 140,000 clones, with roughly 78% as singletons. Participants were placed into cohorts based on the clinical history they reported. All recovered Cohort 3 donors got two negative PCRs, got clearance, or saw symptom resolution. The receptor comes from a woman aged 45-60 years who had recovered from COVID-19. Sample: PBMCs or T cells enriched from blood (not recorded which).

Here the CDR3 reads CASSLGPGSGEQYF. CDR3 DNA sequence: TGTGCCAGCAGCTTGGGGCCGGGATCCGGAGAGCAGTACTTC. The chain employs TRBV5-4 and TRBJ2-7; D is possibly TRBD2 (5 bases). Germline V gives CDR1 SGHNT, CDR2 YYREEE (reference sequence). V lost 0 bases and J 7 bases, leaving 14 bases between the germline ends. This CDR3 is 14 amino acids long.